This TCR beta chain was sequenced in a study of PD-1 blockade in classical Hodgkin lymphoma (dated by TCRdb to 2020 to 2021). Regarding the research as a whole: Nivolumab dosing was 3 mg/kg intravenously every 2 weeks, continuing until either disease progression or unacceptable toxicity. The study used TCR beta sequencing and CyTOF to define a peripheral blood immune signature of response to PD-1 blockade in classical Hodgkin lymphoma.

The meaning of the sample's time point label: cycle 4 day 1 (C4D1), after less than seven weeks of nivolumab. Relapse after autologous stem cell transplantation had occurred in all trial patients, and cohorts A, B and C were distinguished by prior brentuximab vedotin exposure. A total of under 70 patients with relapsed/refractory classical Hodgkin lymphoma made up the trial cohort, and each patient's best overall response was complete response, partial response or progressive disease. Trial patients were treated with single-agent nivolumab in the multi-cohort phase II CheckMate 205 trial. An independent review committee assessed best overall response by applying the 2007 International Working Group response criteria. Trial PBMCs were obtained immediately prior to nivolumab initiation (C1D1) and on therapy at cycle 2 day 1 and cycle 4 day 1. Peripheral blood was collected in 8 mL Vacutainer Cell Preparation Tubes, from which PBMCs were isolated by centrifugation and then cryopreserved.

Genomic DNA was extracted with the Qiagen DNeasy kit from unsorted PBMCs and from negatively selected CD4+ and CD8+ fractions. TCR beta CDR3 regions were subjected to amplification by immunoSEQ multiplex PCR with primers that anneal to V and J segments. A synthetic immune receptor repertoire was used to minimize amplification bias, and any residual bias was removed computationally once sequencing was done. As for the authors' bioinformatics: Repertoire diversity was quantified as the Shannon entropy index using custom Python scripts. The unsorted, CD4+ and CD8+ repertoires were each analyzed separately, with the exception of combined analyses, where CD4+ and CD8+ sequences were merged in silico. Clonal expansion was defined as at least a 2-fold frequency increase after treatment relative to C1D1, with a pseudocount of 0.5 for undetected baseline clones. Singleton clones were defined as clones with 0 or 1 copy at C1D1, and non-singleton clones were defined as clones with 2 or more copies. Clones expanded in unsorted samples were assigned a CD4+, CD8+ or unknown annotation through matching of protein sequences in sorted samples from the same patient. Wilcoxon tests were applied to paired samples to test diversity changes from C1D1 to C4D1. The source is immuneACCESS, and TCRdb retained only in-frame sequences with V and J called. Part of the clones is not carried over; for the studies checked, unresolved V genes explain less than half of this, and the remainder is unexplained. V and J calls plus clone size are reproduced from that table; the DNA served to infer D and trimming. The sample has tens of thousands of clones on record, 90% of them singletons. The top ten constitute approximately 3% of the sample.

The count of this clone is one. Its recognized antigen is unknown. No base quality values were provided; no much bigger clone lies one nucleotide off. Trimming takes 6 bases from V and 7 bases from J, and the germline ends sit 18 bases apart. The CDR3 measures 14 amino acids from cysteine to phenylalanine. Only the CDR3 DNA stays, 42 bases, in frame from base 1. CDR1 and CDR2 were assigned from the germline V gene as SGHNT and YENEEA. Points the paper makes about the study in general: Baseline diversity similar to that of newly diagnosed patients was observed in trial patients achieving complete response, whereas significantly lower diversity was observed in partial responders and progressors. CD4+ but not CD8+ TCR diversity rose significantly by C4D1 (p=0.0027 vs p=0.16), most apparent in complete responders (p=0.02). The study was restricted to a single clinical trial cohort, and the causes of repertoire differences, possibly disease activity or prior therapy, were left undefined. Baseline TCR diversity was reported to be lower in newly diagnosed patients than in healthy donors, and even lower in relapsed/refractory patients. Patients starting nivolumab less than 1 year after ASCT had lower diversity and were excluded from later analyses to avoid confounding by immune reconstitution.

The receptor chain draws on TRBV11-3 and TRBJ1-2, with TRBD1 tentatively as D gene (5 bases match). The sequence was collected from a human donor with classical Hodgkin lymphoma. The starting material was peripheral blood mononuclear cells (PBMCs), obtained before the fourth cycle of nivolumab. The base sequence is TGTGCCAGCAGATATAGGGTGGGGGGAGGTGGCTACACCTTC. This translates into CASRYRVGGGGYTF.